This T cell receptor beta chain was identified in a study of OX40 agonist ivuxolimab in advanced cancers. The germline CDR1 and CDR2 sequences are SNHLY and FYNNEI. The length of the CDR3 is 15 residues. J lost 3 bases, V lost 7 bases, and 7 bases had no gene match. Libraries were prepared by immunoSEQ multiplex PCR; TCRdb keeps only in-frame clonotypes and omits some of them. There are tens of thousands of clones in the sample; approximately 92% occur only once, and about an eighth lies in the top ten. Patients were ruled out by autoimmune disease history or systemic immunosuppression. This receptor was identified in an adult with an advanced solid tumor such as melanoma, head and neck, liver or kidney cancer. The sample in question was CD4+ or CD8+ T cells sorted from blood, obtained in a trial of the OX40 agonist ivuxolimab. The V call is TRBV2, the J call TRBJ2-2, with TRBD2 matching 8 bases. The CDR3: CASKGGAGDTGELFF. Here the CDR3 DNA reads TGTGCCAGCAAGGGAGGAGCGGGGGACACCGGGGAGCTGTTTTTT.